This T cell receptor (beta chain) was found in a study of T-cell reconstitution after alpha-beta-depleted transplantation in children. Molecular barcoding with unique molecular identifiers was used for the TCRbeta library. TCRdb reprocessed the PCR reads via MiXCR and lists one record per CDR3 protein. Here the sample spans more than 550,000 distinct CDR3 sequences, about 11% being singletons. The CDR3 loop spans 13 amino acids. Germline trimming cut 5 bases from V and 15 bases from J; bases unmatched to any gene: 10. CDR1 and CDR2 from the germline V gene are SGHTA and FQGNSA. This chain uses TRBV7-2 with TRBJ1-4; 9 bases fit TRBD1. The material sequenced was PBMCs from the stem cell graft donor, taken from the stem cell graft. The clonotype comes from a human donor who donated a stem cell graft to a child with acute myeloid leukemia. The chain's CDR3 is CASSPPGQGLMFF. In nucleotides, the CDR3 is TGTGCCAGCAGCCCCCCCGGACAGGGGCTAATGTTTTTT.